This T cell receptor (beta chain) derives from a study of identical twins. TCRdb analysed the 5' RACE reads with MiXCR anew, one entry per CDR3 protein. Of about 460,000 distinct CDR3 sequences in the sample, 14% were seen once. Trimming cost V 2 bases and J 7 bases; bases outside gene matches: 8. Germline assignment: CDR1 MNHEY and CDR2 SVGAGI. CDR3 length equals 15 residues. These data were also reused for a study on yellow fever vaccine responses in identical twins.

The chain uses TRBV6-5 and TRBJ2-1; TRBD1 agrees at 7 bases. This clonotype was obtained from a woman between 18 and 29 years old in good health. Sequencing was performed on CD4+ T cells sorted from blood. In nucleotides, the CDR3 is TGTGCCAGCAGTTACGAGAGGGGGCGAAAGAATGAGCAGTTCTTC. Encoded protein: CASSYERGRKNEQFF.